This TCR beta chain was observed in a study of blood T cell repertoires in COVID-19. At the level of the study: Sources were T cells, B-cell-depleted T cells, or PBMCs; the material itself was cDNA or gDNA.

TCRdb's table, derived via immunoSEQ multiplex PCR, lists solely in-frame clones and lacks some. The profile covers about 89,000 clones, with 90% to 95% appearing a single time and around 4.2% taken by the ten largest. The V and J ends lost 3 bases and 4 bases, in that order; junction bases with no gene match: 10. The CDR3 totals 18 residues. Per the germline V gene, CDR1 is SGDLS and CDR2 is YYNGEE. This rearrangement joins TRBV9 to TRBJ2-3; TRBD2 agrees at 14 bases. The sequence came from a human donor with active COVID-19. The donor label of this sample is uncertain. The sequencing sample was made of peripheral blood. This CDR3 reads CASSATPRGLAGADTQYF. The CDR3 region has the DNA TGTGCCAGCAGCGCGACGCCTCGGGGACTAGCGGGGGCAGATACGCAGTATTTT.